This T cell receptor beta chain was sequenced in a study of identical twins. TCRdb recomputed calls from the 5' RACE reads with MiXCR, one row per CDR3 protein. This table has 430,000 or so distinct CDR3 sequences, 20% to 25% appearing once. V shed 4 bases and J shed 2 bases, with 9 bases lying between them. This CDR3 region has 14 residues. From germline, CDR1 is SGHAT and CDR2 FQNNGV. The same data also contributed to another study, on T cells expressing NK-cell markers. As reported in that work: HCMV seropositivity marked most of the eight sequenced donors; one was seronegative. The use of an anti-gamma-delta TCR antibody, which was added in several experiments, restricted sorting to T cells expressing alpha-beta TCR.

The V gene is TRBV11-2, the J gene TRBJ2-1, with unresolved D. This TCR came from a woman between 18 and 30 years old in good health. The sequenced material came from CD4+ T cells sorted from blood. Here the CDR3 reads CASSSQGPYNEQFF. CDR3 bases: TGTGCCAGCAGCTCCCAAGGTCCCTACAATGAGCAGTTCTTC.